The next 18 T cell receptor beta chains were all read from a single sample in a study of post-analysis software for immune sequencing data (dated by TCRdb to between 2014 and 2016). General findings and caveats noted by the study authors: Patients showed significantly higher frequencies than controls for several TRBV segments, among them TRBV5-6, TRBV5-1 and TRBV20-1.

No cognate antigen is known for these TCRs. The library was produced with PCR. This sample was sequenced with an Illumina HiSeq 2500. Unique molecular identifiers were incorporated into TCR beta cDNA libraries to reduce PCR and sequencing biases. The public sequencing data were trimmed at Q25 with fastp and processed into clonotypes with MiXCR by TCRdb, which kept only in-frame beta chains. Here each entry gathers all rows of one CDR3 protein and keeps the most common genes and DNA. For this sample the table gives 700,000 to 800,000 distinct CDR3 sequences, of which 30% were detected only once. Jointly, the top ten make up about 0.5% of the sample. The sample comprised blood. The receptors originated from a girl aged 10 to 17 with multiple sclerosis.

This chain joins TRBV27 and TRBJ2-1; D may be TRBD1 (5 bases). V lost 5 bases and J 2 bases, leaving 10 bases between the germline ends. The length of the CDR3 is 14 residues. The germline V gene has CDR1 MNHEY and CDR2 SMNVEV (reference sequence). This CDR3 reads CASSHRTTYNEQFF. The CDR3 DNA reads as TGTGCCAGCAGTCACAGGACCACCTACAATGAGCAGTTCTTC.

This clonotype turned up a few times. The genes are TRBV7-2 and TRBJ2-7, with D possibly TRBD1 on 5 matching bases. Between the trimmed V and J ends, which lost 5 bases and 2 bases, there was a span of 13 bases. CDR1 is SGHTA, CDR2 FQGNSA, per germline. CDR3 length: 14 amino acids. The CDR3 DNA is TGTGCCAGCAGCCCCACGATGGGGCCCTACGAGCAGTACTTC. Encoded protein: CASSPTMGPYEQYF. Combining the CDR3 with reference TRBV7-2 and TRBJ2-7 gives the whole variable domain GAGVSQSPSNKVTEKGKDVELRCDPISGHTALYWYRQSLGQGLEFLIYFQGNSAPDKSGLPSDRFSAERTGGSVSTLTIQRTQQEDSAVYLCASSPTMGPYEQYFGPGTRLTVT.

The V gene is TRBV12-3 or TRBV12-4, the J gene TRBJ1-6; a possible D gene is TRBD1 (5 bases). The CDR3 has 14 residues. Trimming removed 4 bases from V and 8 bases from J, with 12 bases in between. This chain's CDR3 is CASSSVGGDSPLHF. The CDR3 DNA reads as TGTGCCAGCAGTTCCGTCGGGGGAGATTCACCCCTCCACTTT.

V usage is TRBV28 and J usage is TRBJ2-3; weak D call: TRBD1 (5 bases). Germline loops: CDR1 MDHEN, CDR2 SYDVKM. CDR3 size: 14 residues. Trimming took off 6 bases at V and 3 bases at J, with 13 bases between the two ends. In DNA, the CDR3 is TGTGCCAGCAGGGGGCTCCGTGAAACAGATACGCAGTATTTT. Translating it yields CASRGLRETDTQYF.

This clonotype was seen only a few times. CDR3 residues: CASTIASGTSGQETQYF. The CDR3 nucleotides are TGTGCCAGCACCATAGCGTCTGGGACTAGCGGGCAAGAGACCCAGTACTTC. The chain has TRBV7-7 and TRBJ2-5; the match to TRBD2 covers 12 bases. Per germline, CDR1 SSHAT and CDR2 FNYEAQ (reference sequence). This CDR3 is 17 amino acids long. V shed 7 bases and J 2 bases; nucleotides not matched to a gene: 11.

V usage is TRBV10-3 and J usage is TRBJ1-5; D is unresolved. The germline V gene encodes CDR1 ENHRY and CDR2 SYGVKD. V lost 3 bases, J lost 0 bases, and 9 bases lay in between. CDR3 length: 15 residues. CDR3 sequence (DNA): TGTGCCATCAGTGATACAGAGATTAGCAATCAGCCCCAGCATTTT. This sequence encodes CAISDTEISNQPQHF.

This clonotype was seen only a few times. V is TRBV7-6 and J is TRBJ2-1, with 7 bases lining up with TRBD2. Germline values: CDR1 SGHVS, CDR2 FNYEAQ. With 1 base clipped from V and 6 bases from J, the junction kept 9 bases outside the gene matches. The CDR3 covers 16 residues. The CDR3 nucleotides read TGTGCCAGCAGCTTAGGAATGGGAGGGCCGGGCAATGAGCAGTTCTTC. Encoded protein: CASSLGMGGPGNEQFF.

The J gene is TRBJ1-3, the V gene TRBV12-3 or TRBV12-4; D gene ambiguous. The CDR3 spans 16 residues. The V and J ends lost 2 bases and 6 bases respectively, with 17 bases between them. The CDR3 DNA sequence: TGTGCCAGCAGTTTAAGAGGGAGTTTTAGGGAAAACACCATATATTTT. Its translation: CASSLRGSFRENTIYF.

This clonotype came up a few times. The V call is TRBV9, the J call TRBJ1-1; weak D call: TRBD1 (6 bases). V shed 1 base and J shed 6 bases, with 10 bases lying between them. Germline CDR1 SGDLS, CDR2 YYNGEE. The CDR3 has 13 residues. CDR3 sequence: CASSVWAGAEAFF. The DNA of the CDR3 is TGTGCCAGCAGCGTATGGGCAGGGGCTGAAGCTTTCTTT.

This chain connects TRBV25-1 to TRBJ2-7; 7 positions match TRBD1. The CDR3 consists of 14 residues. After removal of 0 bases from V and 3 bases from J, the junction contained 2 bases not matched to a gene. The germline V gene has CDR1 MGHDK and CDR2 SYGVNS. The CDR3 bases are TGTGCCAGCAGTGAATATAACAGGGGCTACGAGCAGTACTTC. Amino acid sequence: CASSEYNRGYEQYF.

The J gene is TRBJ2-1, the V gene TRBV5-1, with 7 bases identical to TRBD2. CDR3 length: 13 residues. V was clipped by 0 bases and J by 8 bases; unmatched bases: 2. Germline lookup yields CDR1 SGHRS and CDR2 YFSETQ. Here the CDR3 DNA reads TGCGCCAGCAGCTTGGGGGAGGGGTATGAGCAGTTCTTC. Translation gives CASSLGEGYEQFF.

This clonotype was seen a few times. The CDR3 loop is CSARREITDTQYF. The CDR3 DNA sequence: TGCAGTGCCCGTAGGGAAATCACAGATACGCAGTATTTT. The chain links TRBV20-1 to TRBJ2-3; D remains ambiguous. This CDR3 is 13 amino acids long. V dropped 6 bases and J dropped 2 bases, with 12 bases sitting between them. Germline loops: CDR1 DFQATT, CDR2 SNEGSKA (reference sequence).

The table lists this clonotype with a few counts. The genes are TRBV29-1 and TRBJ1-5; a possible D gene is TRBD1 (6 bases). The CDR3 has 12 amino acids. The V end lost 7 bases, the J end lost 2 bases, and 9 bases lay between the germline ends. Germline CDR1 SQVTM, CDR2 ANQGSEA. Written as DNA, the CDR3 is TGCAGCGATAGGGGGGGCAATCAGCCCCAGCATTTT. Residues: CSDRGGNQPQHF.

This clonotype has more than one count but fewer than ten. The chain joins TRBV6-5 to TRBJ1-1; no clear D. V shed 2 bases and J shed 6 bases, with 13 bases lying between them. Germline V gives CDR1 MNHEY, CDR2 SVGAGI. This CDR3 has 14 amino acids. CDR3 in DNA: TGTGCCAGCAGTTACCATCCGGTAGTGGCTGAAGCTTTCTTT. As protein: CASSYHPVVAEAFF.

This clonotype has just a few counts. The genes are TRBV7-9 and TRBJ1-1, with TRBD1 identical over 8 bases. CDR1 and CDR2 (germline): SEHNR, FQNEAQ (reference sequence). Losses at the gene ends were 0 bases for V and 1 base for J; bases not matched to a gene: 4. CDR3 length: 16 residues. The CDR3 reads CASSLAQGAPNTEAFF. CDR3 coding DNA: TGTGCCAGCAGCTTAGCCCAGGGGGCACCGAACACTGAAGCTTTCTTT.

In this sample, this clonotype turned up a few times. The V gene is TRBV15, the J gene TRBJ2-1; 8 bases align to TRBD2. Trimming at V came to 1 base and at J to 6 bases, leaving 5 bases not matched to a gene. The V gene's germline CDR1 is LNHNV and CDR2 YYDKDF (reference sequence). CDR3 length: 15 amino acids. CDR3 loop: CATSRGGLEGNEQFF. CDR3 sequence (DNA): TGTGCCACCAGCAGAGGGGGACTAGAGGGCAATGAGCAGTTCTTC. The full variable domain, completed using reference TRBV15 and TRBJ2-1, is DAMVIQNPRYQVTQFGKPVTLSCSQTLNHNVMYWYQQKSSQAPKLLFHYYDKDFNNEADTPDNFQSRRPNTSFCFLDIRSPGLGDTAMYLCATSRGGLEGNEQFFGPGTRLTVL.

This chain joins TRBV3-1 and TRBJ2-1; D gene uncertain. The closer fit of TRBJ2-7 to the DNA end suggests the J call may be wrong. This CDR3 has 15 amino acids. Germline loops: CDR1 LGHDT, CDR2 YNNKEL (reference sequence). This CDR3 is CASGYRQSSYNEQYF. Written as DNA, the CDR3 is TGTGCCAGCGGGTATAGGCAAAGCTCCTACAATGAGCAGTACTTC.

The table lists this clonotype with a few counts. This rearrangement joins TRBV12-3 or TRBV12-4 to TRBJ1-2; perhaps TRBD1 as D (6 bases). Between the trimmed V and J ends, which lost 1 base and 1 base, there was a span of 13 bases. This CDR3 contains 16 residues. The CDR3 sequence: CASSLGSGAINYGYTF. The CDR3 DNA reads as TGTGCCAGCAGTTTAGGATCAGGGGCTATTAACTATGGCTACACCTTC.